These T cell receptor beta chains were read from a single sample in a study of T cells in Graves' hyperthyroidism and ophthalmopathy. TCRdb redid the calling of the multiplex PCR reads with MiXCR, one entry per CDR3 protein. The table records 300,000 to 450,000 distinct CDR3 sequences, around 18% of them present only once. Sequencing was done on a sample of blood. All receptors come from a man aged 18 to 30 with Graves' ophthalmopathy. CDR3s include the opening cysteine and the closing phenylalanine or tryptophan. Fields, in order: J gene, D gene, V gene, clone size, CDR3 protein, CDR3 DNA. D genes are given only for firm matches. The size of a clone is reported for some rows only, either as once, few or many, or as a class for expanded clones.

>TRBJ2-1|TRBD1|TRBV6-1|many
CASSEVRDREYEQFF
TGTGCCAGCAGTGAAGTTCGCGACAGGGAGTATGAGCAGTTCTTC
>TRBJ2-5|TRBD2|TRBV7-9|.
CASSPWTSSKTQYF
TGTGCCAGCAGCCCCTGGACTAGCAGTAAGACCCAGTACTTC
>TRBJ1-2|.|TRBV19|many
CASRRDNGQYGYTF
TGTGCCAGTCGCCGGGACAACGGACAGTATGGCTACACCTTC
>TRBJ2-3|.|TRBV20-1|.
CSARGDLGTDTQYF
TGCAGTGCTAGAGGGGACTTGGGCACAGATACGCAGTATTTT
>TRBJ1-1|.|TRBV6-1|many
CASKGVNTEAFF
TGTGCCAGCAAAGGAGTGAACACTGAAGCTTTCTTT
>TRBJ2-3|.|TRBV20-1|.
CSPSEDLGADTQYF
TGCAGTCCCTCCGAGGACTTAGGGGCAGATACGCAGTATTTT
>TRBJ2-7|.|TRBV7-9|few
CASSLAGAGPSYEQYF
TGTGCCAGCAGCTTAGCAGGGGCAGGCCCATCCTACGAGCAGTACTTC
>TRBJ1-5|.|TRBV2|many
CASKGKGSDNQPQHF
TGTGCCAGCAAGGGGAAGGGTAGCGACAATCAGCCCCAGCATTTT
>TRBJ2-7|.|TRBV5-1|many
CASSLGPPSSYEQYF
TGCGCCAGCAGCTTGGGGCCCCCGAGCTCCTACGAGCAGTACTTC
>TRBJ1-1|.|TRBV7-3|few
CASSPQGGLNTEAFF
TGTGCCAGCAGCCCCCAAGGGGGTTTGAACACTGAAGCTTTCTTT
>TRBJ1-5|.|TRBV6-5|.
CASSYRTNPGPSKDGGQPQHF
TGTGCCAGCAGTTACCGAACGAATCCCGGGCCCTCCAAGGATGGGGGTCAGCCCCAGCATTTT
>TRBJ2-1|TRBD2|TRBV9|few
CASSATSGRSNEQFF
TGTGCCAGCAGCGCGACTAGCGGGAGATCGAATGAGCAGTTCTTC
>TRBJ1-1|.|TRBV13|many
CASSPTRKGSEAFF
TGTGCCAGCAGCCCTACCCGAAAGGGGTCTGAAGCTTTCTTT
>TRBJ1-6|.|TRBV7-9|few
CASSRGLGSPLHF
TGTGCCAGCAGCCGGGGATTGGGTTCACCCCTCCACTTT
>TRBJ2-3|.|TRBV2|many
CASKGGASTDTQYF
TGTGCCAGCAAAGGCGGGGCGAGCACAGATACGCAGTATTTT
>TRBJ2-3|TRBD1|TRBV7-9|many
CASGTPGQLLDTQYF
TGTGCCAGCGGCACACCGGGACAGCTCTTAGATACGCAGTATTTT
>TRBJ1-2|.|TRBV6-1|many
CASSEVLSYGYTF
TGTGCCAGCAGTGAAGTACTAAGCTATGGCTACACCTTC
>TRBJ1-5|.|TRBV6-9|few
CASSLSTGGDQPQHF
TGTGCCAGCAGTCTATCGACAGGAGGAGATCAGCCCCAGCATTTT
>TRBJ2-1|.|TRBV3-1|many
CASSQSYSEQFF
TGTGCCAGCAGCCAAAGTTACTCCGAGCAGTTCTTC
>TRBJ1-6|.|TRBV20-1|many
CSATRQDSPLHF
TGCAGTGCTACGAGACAAGATTCACCCCTCCACTTT
>TRBJ2-7|.|TRBV19|.
CASTKPGNYEQYF
TGTGCCAGTACCAAACCCGGGAACTACGAGCAGTACTTC
>TRBJ1-2|.|TRBV12-3/TRBV12-4|many
CASSLARGGSAEDGYTF
TGTGCCAGCAGTTTAGCCCGCGGGGGCTCGGCTGAAGATGGCTACACCTTC
>TRBJ1-4|TRBD1|TRBV5-1|few
CASSNQGALVEKLFF
TGCGCCAGCAGCAACCAGGGGGCGTTAGTTGAAAAACTGTTTTTT
>TRBJ2-1|.|TRBV6-1|few
CASSWPYNEQFF
TGTGCCAGCAGTTGGCCTTACAATGAGCAGTTCTTC
>TRBJ2-7|TRBD2|TRBV7-3|.
CASSETGTSGGNEQYF
TGTGCCAGCAGCGAAACCGGGACTAGCGGGGGAAACGAGCAGTACTTC
>TRBJ2-3|.|TRBV24-1|.
CATSDWGTDTQYF
TGTGCCACCAGTGATTGGGGCACAGATACGCAGTATTTT
>TRBJ1-4|TRBD1|TRBV2|many
CASKKKTGLGEKLFF
TGTGCCAGCAAGAAGAAGACAGGGTTAGGTGAAAAACTGTTTTTT
>TRBJ2-1|TRBD1|TRBV5-1|many
CASSLGAGGYNEQFF
TGTGCCAGCAGCTTAGGGGCAGGGGGCTACAATGAGCAGTTCTTC
>TRBJ2-1|TRBD1|TRBV20-1|.
CSALIVTGGNNEQFF
TGCAGTGCCCTGATCGTGACAGGGGGGAACAATGAGCAGTTCTTC
>TRBJ2-1|.|TRBV20-1|many
CSGNGGGPAYNEQFF
TGCAGTGGGAATGGGGGGGGGCCCGCCTACAATGAGCAGTTCTTC
>TRBJ2-5|.|TRBV12-3/TRBV12-4|many
CASSLGAGRETQYF
TGTGCCAGCAGTTTGGGGGCCGGTCGAGAGACCCAGTACTTC
>TRBJ1-2|TRBD1|TRBV19|.
CASTAGAGNRGLYGYTF
TGTGCCAGTACCGCCGGAGCGGGCAACAGGGGCCTCTATGGCTACACCTTC
>TRBJ2-3|TRBD2|TRBV3-1|few
CAGSQDFSGTSGTDTQYF
TGTGCCGGCAGCCAAGATTTTTCCGGGACTAGCGGCACAGATACGCAGTATTTT
>TRBJ1-2|.|TRBV6-6|few
CASSYEVGWGDWGYTF
TGTGCCAGCAGTTACGAGGTGGGGTGGGGGGACTGGGGCTACACCTTC
>TRBJ1-1|TRBD1|TRBV12-3/TRBV12-4|many
CASSSGDRGRNTEAFF
TGTGCCAGCAGTTCAGGGGACAGGGGCCGGAACACTGAAGCTTTCTTT
>TRBJ1-1|.|TRBV12-3/TRBV12-4|many
CASSYPQVRAFF
TGTGCCAGCAGTTACCCCCAAGTGAGAGCTTTCTTT
>TRBJ1-1|.|TRBV11-2|many
CASSPAYGVGTEAFF
TGTGCCAGCAGCCCCGCGTACGGGGTGGGGACTGAAGCTTTCTTT
>TRBJ1-6|.|TRBV2|many
CASSDGSQRTLHF
TGTGCCAGCAGTGACGGCAGCCAGAGGACCCTCCACTTT